This T cell receptor (beta chain) was recorded in a study of T cells in Graves' hyperthyroidism and ophthalmopathy. This clonotype has just a few counts. CDR1 is KGHDR and CDR2 is SFDVKD in the germline V gene. With V trimmed by 5 bases and J by 1 base, 9 bases remained unmatched. This CDR3 is built from 16 residues. Amplified TCR beta CDR3 regions derived from RNA transcripts. An initial round of RT-PCR targeting the TCR CDR3 relied on the HTBI primer set. Each CDR3 protein gets one entry after TCRdb re-called the multiplex PCR reads with MiXCR. The table includes 500,000 to 600,000 distinct CDR3 sequences, around 50% detected once. Exclusion of a patient resulted from uncontrolled infection, other autoimmune disease, pregnancy or lactation.

Sequenced: peripheral blood or thyroid tissue (not recorded which). This rearrangement joins TRBV24-1 to TRBJ2-5, with 7 bases fitting TRBD1. This clonotype was sampled from an adult woman with Graves' disease, either hyperthyroidism or ophthalmopathy (not recorded which). In DNA form, the CDR3 reads TGTGCCACCAGTGCATCCCTTAAGGGGGCCCAAGAGACCCAGTACTTC. It yields the protein CATSASLKGAQETQYF.